This T cell receptor beta chain was obtained from a study of Graves' ophthalmopathy and Graves' hyperthyroidism. RNA transcripts served as template for amplifying TCR beta CDR3 sequences. RT-PCR was first run with HTBI primers, then multiplex PCR in a second round. TCRdb itself ran the multiplex PCR reads through MiXCR, one entry per CDR3 protein. This table has 300,000 or so distinct CDR3 sequences, 15% to 20% appearing once. This CDR3 spans 14 amino acids. Germline CDR1 and CDR2: SQVTM and ANQGSEA. V was cut by 4 bases and J by 2 bases, with 12 bases left in between. Study results and limitations: Discriminating ophthalmopathy from stable hyperthyroidism, a 13-signature model attained a sensitivity of about 89% and a specificity of roughly 81%.

This clonotype was seen at least ten times. Its matching antigen is unknown. This chain uses TRBV29-1 with TRBJ1-3; D gene unclear. The sequence was collected from an adult man with Graves' ophthalmopathy. Sequencing was done on a sample of peripheral blood. The CDR3, as DNA: TGCAGCGTTGCTGTCTCCTTGGCTGGAAACACCATATATTTT. Its translation is CSVAVSLAGNTIYF.